The present TCR beta chain was sequenced within a study of cytomegalovirus exposure and HLA in healthy donors. Study conclusions and caveats: The study recorded more than 150 TCR beta chains that were cytomegalovirus-associated. At a 0.05 false discovery rate, a later analysis found around 15,000 TCR beta sequences to be associated with HLA alleles.

Trimming took 3 bases from V and 1 from J, leaving 6 bases between them. The CDR3 is made up of 13 amino acids. Germline V gene data show CDR1 as MNHNS and CDR2 as SASEGT. Of note for this clone: Its target is not known.

The PCR was carried out with 60 Vbeta primers and 13 Jbeta primers. Generated by immunoSEQ multiplex PCR, the TCRdb table keeps only in-frame clones and is missing some. The table lists approximately 220,000 clones, about 77% of them singletons. This receptor was obtained from a young woman in good health and CMV-seronegative. Sequencing input: PBMCs. The rearrangement uses TRBV6-1 and TRBJ1-2; D ambiguous. The CDR3 DNA reads TGTGCCAGCAGTGATAGTAGTAACTATGGCTACACCTTC. This codes for CASSDSSNYGYTF.